The 21 T cell receptor beta chains listed next were all sequenced from one sample in a study of vaccination and CD4 T cells after COVID-19. No cognate antigen is known for these TCRs. Treatment given: roughly 10-day PBMC culture with coronavirus spike peptide pools or control peptides (ViraFEST assay). CD4+ T cells that came from the unexposed donor were collected before the COVID-19 pandemic (2011-2018). CD4+ T cells that had been cultured provided DNA sequenced with the Oncomine TCR Beta short-read assay. Genomic DNA was drawn out of CD4+ T cells grown in culture. Each CDR3 protein is one row after TCRdb ran MiXCR on the PCR reads. The repertoire holds nearly 9,500 distinct CDR3 sequences, with 31% as singletons. Sequencing was carried out using CD4+ T cells from blood, cultured in vitro. The receptors derive from a human donor in good health.

This clonotype was detected only a few times. The rearrangement uses TRBV7-9 and TRBJ1-1; TRBD1 matches 10 bases. The germline CDR1 and CDR2 sequences are SEHNR and FQNEAQ (reference sequence). Trimming removed 3 bases from V and 4 bases from J; junction bases left unmatched: 2. The CDR3 is made up of 14 amino acids. The CDR3 sequence is CASSLDRGGTEAFF. In DNA, the CDR3 is TGTGCCAGCAGCTTGGACAGGGGGGGCACTGAAGCTTTCTTT.

The J gene is TRBJ2-5, the V gene TRBV2, with no clear D. Germline V CDR1 and CDR2: SNHLY, FYNNEI. V lost 9 bases to trimming and J lost 5 bases, with 16 bases between them. This CDR3 is 13 amino acids long. CDR3 sequence: CASLPSRWETQYF. The DNA for the CDR3 is TGTGCCAGTCTCCCCTCAAGGTGGGAGACCCAGTACTTC.

The chain has TRBV5-4 and TRBJ1-2; perhaps TRBD1 as D (5 bases). The germline V gene has CDR1 SGHNT and CDR2 YYREEE (reference sequence). The CDR3 runs to 14 residues. The V and J ends lost 4 bases and 1 base respectively, with 11 bases between them. The CDR3: CASSPTRDNYGYTF. The CDR3 nucleotides are TGTGCCAGCAGCCCGACCAGGGATAACTATGGCTACACCTTC.

The gene calls are TRBV30 and TRBJ2-1, with 12 bases lining up with TRBD2. CDR1 and CDR2 from the germline V gene are GTSNPN and SVGIG (reference sequence). The CDR3 extends over 17 amino acids. The V and J ends lost 0 bases and 9 bases, in that order; junction bases with no gene match: 12. CDR3 region: CAWSVGLAGLAGGEQFF. The DNA for the CDR3 is TGTGCCTGGAGTGTAGGACTAGCGGGGTTAGCGGGTGGTGAGCAGTTCTTC.

There are a few counts of this clonotype. The V and J genes are TRBV6-2 or TRBV6-3 and TRBJ1-5, with a tentative D call TRBD1 (5 bases). Trimming took off 5 bases at V and 0 bases at J, with 11 bases between the two ends. Looked up from germline, CDR1 is MNHEY and CDR2 is SVGEGT. The CDR3 is made up of 15 amino acids. CDR3 in DNA: TGTGCCAGCAGTGCTCAGGGTCATAGCAATCAGCCCCAGCATTTT. It translates to CASSAQGHSNQPQHF.

This clonotype has a single count. The rearrangement joins TRBV5-1 to TRBJ2-1; 9 nucleotides line up with TRBD1. Germline CDR1 is SGHRS and CDR2 is YFSETQ. This CDR3 comprises 15 residues. Unmatched junction bases numbered 5, after V lost 3 bases and J lost 4 bases. CDR3 coding DNA: TGCGCCAGCAGCTCCACAGGGGGCGGGTACAATGAGCAGTTCTTC. Protein sequence: CASSSTGGGYNEQFF.

The chain links TRBV6-1 to TRBJ2-1, with 11 bases aligning to TRBD2. CDR3 length equals 13 residues. CDR1 is MNHNS, CDR2 SASEGT, per germline. J was trimmed by 9 bases and V by 6 bases; bases with no gene match: 4. Here the CDR3 reads CASSPSGRLEQFF. CDR3 DNA: TGTGCCAGCAGCCCTAGCGGGAGGCTTGAGCAGTTCTTC.

The chain recombines TRBV5-1 with TRBJ2-2, with 10 bases aligning to TRBD2. The V segment lost 2 bases and the J segment 2 bases; nucleotides outside the gene matches: 3. Germline V gene lookup returns CDR1 SGHRS and CDR2 YFSETQ. The CDR3 runs 16 residues. Here the CDR3 reads CASSFGLAENTGELFF. The CDR3, as DNA: TGCGCCAGCAGCTTCGGACTAGCGGAAAACACCGGGGAGCTGTTTTTT.

The rearrangement uses TRBV2 and TRBJ2-7; D unclear. The CDR3 length is 12 residues. CDR1 is SNHLY and CDR2 is FYNNEI in the germline V gene. V was pared by 5 bases and J by 2 bases, with 7 bases between. The CDR3 nucleotides read TGTGCCAGCAGTCTCGACGCCTACGAGCAGTACTTC. Translating gives CASSLDAYEQYF.

The genes are TRBV5-6 and TRBJ1-2; the match to TRBD1 covers 7 bases. The trim removed 4 bases at V and 8 bases at J, leaving 8 bases unmatched. In germline, CDR1 is SGHDT, CDR2 YYEEEE. This CDR3 region has 13 residues. The CDR3 nucleotides are TGTGCCAGCAGCCAAGGACAGGCTGAGGGCTACACCTTC. This encodes CASSQGQAEGYTF.

This clonotype was seen only a few times. This chain connects TRBV2 to TRBJ2-5, with D unresolved. The V end was cut by 6 bases, the J end by 4 bases, with 12 bases between. From germline, CDR1 is SNHLY and CDR2 FYNNEI. The CDR3 totals 13 residues. This CDR3 reads CASSPDLGETQYF. The CDR3, as DNA: TGTGCCAGCAGCCCCGACTTGGGAGAGACCCAGTACTTC.

This clonotype occurred a few times. The gene calls are TRBV6-2 or TRBV6-3 and TRBJ2-5; no clear D. The CDR3 is made up of 15 amino acids. Germline CDR1 is MNHEY and CDR2 is SVGEGT. The germline V and J ends were trimmed by 2 bases and 4 bases, with 14 bases remaining between them. The CDR3, as DNA: TGTGCCAGCAGTTACGGTTTAGGGAAGGGAGAGACCCAGTACTTC. Translating gives CASSYGLGKGETQYF.

This clonotype was seen more than once but under ten times. V gene TRBV2 combines with J gene TRBJ2-6; D is ambiguous. Per the germline V gene, CDR1 is SNHLY and CDR2 is FYNNEI. Trimming took off 5 bases at V and 2 bases at J, with 13 bases between the two ends. The CDR3 loop spans 16 amino acids. In nucleotides, the CDR3 is TGTGCCAGCAGTTACATCTCAGGCCCTGGGGCCAACGTCCTGACTTTC. Residues: CASSYISGPGANVLTF. Full variable domain (outside the CDR3, taken from reference TRBV2 and TRBJ2-6): EPEVTQTPSHQVTQMGQEVILRCVPISNHLYFYWYRQILGQKVEFLVSFYNNEISEKSEIFDDQFSVERPDGSNFTLKIRSTKLEDSAMYFCASSYISGPGANVLTFGAGSRLTVL.

This clonotype was detected a few times. The chain employs TRBV19 and TRBJ2-1; 12 nucleotides align to TRBD2. V trimming: 5 bases; J trimming: 1 base; junction bases outside the gene matches: 3. CDR1 is LNHDA, CDR2 SQIVND, per germline (reference sequence). The CDR3 has 16 amino acids. The CDR3 bases are TGTGCCAGTAGTCGGACTAGCGGGGCTTCCTACAATGAGCAGTTCTTC. Encoded protein: CASSRTSGASYNEQFF.

In its sample, this clonotype ranks as hyperexpanded (1% or more). V gene TRBV20-1 combines with J gene TRBJ2-4, with D perhaps being TRBD1 or TRBD2 (6 bases each). The CDR3 has 14 amino acids. Trimming shortened V by 2 bases and J by 7 bases, and 15 bases separated the two germline ends. Germline V gene lookup returns CDR1 DFQATT and CDR2 SNEGSKA (reference sequence). CDR3 region: CSARPDGGGNIQYF. For the CDR3, the DNA is TGCAGTGCTAGACCCGACGGGGGCGGGAACATTCAGTACTTC.

This clonotype was observed a single time. The chain has TRBV28 and TRBJ1-1, with D uncertain. V was clipped by 3 bases and J by 0 bases, with 5 bases between them. Germline loops: CDR1 MDHEN, CDR2 SYDVKM. This CDR3 is built from 13 residues. The DNA for the CDR3 is TGTGCCAGCAGTTTTGGGTTGAACACTGAAGCTTTCTTT. Translated, it gives CASSFGLNTEAFF.

A few counts support this clonotype. The V and J genes are TRBV7-9 and TRBJ1-1; D is unclear. There are 14 residues in the CDR3. Germline loops: CDR1 SEHNR, CDR2 FQNEAQ (reference sequence). V was clipped by 5 bases and J by 1 base, with 11 bases between them. The CDR3 sequence: CASSDDTSNTEAFF. The CDR3 DNA is TGTGCCAGCAGCGATGACACCTCGAACACTGAAGCTTTCTTT.

The chain is built from TRBV6-1 and TRBJ2-7; no clear D. Germline V gene sequence: CDR1 MNHNS, CDR2 SASEGT. The length of the CDR3 is 13 residues. Trimming took off 6 bases at V and 0 bases at J, with 9 bases between the two ends. This chain's CDR3 is CASRAVFSYEQYF. In DNA form, the CDR3 reads TGTGCCAGCAGGGCAGTATTCTCCTACGAGCAGTACTTC.

This clonotype was seen a few times. The rearrangement uses TRBV7-2 and TRBJ2-7; tentative D call: TRBD2 (6 bases). The CDR3 totals 15 residues. V was shortened by 2 bases and J by 5 bases, with 16 bases between the two germline ends. Germline V gene sequence: CDR1 SGHTA, CDR2 FQGNSA. The CDR3 protein is CASSLRVTSGNEQYF. Written as DNA, the CDR3 is TGTGCCAGCAGCTTAAGAGTGACTAGTGGGAACGAGCAGTACTTC.

The gene calls are TRBV6-2 or TRBV6-3 and TRBJ1-5; D gene unclear. In germline, CDR1 is MNHEY, CDR2 SVGEGT. The CDR3 is 15 residues long. The germline V and J ends were trimmed by 7 bases and 7 bases, with 20 bases remaining between them. The DNA of the CDR3 is TGTGCCAGCACCCTGGGTGTCCCCCGGTTACAGCCCCAGCATTTT. It encodes CASTLGVPRLQPQHF.

The gene calls are TRBV5-4 and TRBJ2-3; the match to TRBD2 covers 8 bases. The CDR3 covers 15 residues. The V gene end was trimmed by 4 bases and the J gene end by 3 bases; junction bases not matched to a gene: 7. The germline gives CDR1 SGHNT, CDR2 YYREEE (reference sequence). The CDR3 is CASSGTSFSTDTQYF. The CDR3 DNA sequence: TGTGCCAGCAGCGGGACTAGTTTCTCTACAGATACGCAGTATTTT.